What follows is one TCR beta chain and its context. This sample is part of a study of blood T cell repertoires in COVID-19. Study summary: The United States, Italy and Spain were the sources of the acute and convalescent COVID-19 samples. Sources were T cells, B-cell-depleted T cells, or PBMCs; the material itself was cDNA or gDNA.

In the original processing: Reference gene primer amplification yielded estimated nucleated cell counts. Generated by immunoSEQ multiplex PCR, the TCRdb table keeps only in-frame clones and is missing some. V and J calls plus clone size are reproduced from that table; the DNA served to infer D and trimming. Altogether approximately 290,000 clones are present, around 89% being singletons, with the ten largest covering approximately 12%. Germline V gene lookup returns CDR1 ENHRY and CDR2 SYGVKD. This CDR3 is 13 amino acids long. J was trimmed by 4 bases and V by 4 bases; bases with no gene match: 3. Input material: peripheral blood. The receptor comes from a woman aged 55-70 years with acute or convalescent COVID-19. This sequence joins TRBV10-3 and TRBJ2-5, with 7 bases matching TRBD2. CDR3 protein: CAISVREGETQYF. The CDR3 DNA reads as TGTGCCATCAGTGTCAGGGAGGGAGAGACCCAGTACTTC.